Given below is one T cell receptor beta chain in context. Germline assignment: CDR1 KGHSH and CDR2 LQKENI. With 0 bases clipped from V and 3 bases from J, the junction kept 4 bases outside the gene matches. This CDR3 comprises 16 residues. The sample is drawn from a study of beta chain features in type 1 diabetes. Isolated RNA was reverse transcribed in full, so expressed TCRB transcripts were sequenced. Measured with immunoSEQ multiplex PCR; TCRdb has only the in-frame clones, and not every one. The table shows under 300,000 clones, with 25% to 30% occurring only once. The source material was central memory CD4+ T cells from blood. The gene calls are TRBV18 and TRBJ2-3, with 9 positions matching TRBD1. The clonotype was recovered from a man aged 25-45 years in good health. The CDR3 sequence: CASSPPRGTGTDTQYF. In DNA, the CDR3 is TGTGCCAGCTCACCACCACGTGGGACAGGGACAGATACGCAGTATTTT.